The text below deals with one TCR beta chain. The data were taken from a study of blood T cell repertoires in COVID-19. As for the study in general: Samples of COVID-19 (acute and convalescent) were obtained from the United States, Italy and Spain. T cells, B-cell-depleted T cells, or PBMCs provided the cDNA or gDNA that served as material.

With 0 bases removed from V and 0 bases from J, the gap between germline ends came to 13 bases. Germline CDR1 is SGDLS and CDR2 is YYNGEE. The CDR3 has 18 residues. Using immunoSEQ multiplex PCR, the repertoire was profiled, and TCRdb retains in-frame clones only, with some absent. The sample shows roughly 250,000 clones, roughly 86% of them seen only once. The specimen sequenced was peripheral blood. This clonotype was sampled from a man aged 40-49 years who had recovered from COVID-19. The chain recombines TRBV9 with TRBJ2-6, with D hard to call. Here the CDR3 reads CASSVVPGNTSGANVLTF. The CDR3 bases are TGTGCCAGCAGCGTAGTTCCAGGAAACACCTCTGGGGCCAACGTCCTGACTTTC.